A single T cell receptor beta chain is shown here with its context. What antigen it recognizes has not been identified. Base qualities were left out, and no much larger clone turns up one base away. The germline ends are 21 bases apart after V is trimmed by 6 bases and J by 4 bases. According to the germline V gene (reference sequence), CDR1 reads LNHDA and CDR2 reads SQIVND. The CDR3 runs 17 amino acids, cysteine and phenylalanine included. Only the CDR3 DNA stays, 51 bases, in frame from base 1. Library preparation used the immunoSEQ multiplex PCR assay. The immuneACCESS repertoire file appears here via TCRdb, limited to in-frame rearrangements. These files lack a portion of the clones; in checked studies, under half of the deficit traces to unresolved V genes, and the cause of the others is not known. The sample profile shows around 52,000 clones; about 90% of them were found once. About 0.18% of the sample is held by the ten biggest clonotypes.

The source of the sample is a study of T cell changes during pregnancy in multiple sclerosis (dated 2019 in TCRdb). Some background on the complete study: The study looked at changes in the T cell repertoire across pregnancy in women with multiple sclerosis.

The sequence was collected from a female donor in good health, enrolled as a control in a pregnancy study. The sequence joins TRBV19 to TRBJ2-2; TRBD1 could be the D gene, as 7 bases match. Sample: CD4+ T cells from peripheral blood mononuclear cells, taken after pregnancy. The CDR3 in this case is CASRPKGGGGGTGELFF. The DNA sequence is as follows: TGTGCCAGTAGACCCAAAGGTGGAGGGGGCGGCACCGGGGAGCTGTTTTTT.